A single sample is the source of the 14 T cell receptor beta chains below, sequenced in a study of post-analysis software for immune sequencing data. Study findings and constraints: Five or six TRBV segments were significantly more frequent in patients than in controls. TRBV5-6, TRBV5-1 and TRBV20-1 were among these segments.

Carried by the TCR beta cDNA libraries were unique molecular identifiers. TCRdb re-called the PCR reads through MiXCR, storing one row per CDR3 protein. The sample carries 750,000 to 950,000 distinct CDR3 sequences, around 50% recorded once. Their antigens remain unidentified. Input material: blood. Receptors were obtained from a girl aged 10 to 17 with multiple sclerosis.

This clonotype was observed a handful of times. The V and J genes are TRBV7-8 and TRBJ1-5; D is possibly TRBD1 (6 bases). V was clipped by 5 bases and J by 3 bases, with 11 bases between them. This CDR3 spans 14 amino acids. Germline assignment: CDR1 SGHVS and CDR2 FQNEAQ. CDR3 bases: TGTGCCAGCAGCCCCCGGACAGCCAATCAGCCCCAGCATTTT. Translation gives CASSPRTANQPQHF.

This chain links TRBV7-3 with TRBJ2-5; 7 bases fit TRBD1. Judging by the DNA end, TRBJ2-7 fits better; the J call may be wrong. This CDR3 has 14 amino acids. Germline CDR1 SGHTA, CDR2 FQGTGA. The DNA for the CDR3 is TGTGCCAGCAGCCCAGCAGGGGGAGAATACGAGCAGTACTTC. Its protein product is CASSPAGGEYEQYF.

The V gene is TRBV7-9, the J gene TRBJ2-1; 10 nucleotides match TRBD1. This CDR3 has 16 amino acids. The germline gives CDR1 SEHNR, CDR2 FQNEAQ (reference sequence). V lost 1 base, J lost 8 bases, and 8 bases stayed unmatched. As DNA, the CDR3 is TGTGCCAGCAGCTTAGGGGACGGGACAGGGGTAGATGAGCAGTTCTTC. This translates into CASSLGDGTGVDEQFF.

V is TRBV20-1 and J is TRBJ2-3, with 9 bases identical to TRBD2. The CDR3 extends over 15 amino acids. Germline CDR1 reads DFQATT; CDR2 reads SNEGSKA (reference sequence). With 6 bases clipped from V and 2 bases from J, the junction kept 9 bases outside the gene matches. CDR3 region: CSAQLTSGNTDTQYF. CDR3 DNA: TGCAGTGCCCAATTGACTAGCGGAAACACAGATACGCAGTATTTT.

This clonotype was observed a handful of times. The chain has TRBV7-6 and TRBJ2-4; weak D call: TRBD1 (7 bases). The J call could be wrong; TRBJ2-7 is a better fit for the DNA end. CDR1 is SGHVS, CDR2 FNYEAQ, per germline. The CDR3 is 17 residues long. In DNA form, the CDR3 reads TGTGCCAGCAGCTCTTTATCAGGGGGGAATGATGATTACGAGCAGTACTTC. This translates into CASSSLSGGNDDYEQYF.

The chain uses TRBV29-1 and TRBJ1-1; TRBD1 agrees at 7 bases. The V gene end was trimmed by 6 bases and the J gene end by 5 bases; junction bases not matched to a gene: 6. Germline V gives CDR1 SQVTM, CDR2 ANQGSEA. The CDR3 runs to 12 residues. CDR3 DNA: TGCAGCGTGACAGGGATGGTGACTGAAGCTTTCTTT. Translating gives CSVTGMVTEAFF.

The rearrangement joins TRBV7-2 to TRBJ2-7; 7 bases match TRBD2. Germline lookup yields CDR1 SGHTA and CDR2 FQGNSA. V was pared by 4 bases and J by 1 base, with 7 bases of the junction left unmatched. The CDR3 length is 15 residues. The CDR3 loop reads CASSSLVGGSYEQYF. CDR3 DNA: TGTGCCAGCAGCTCACTAGTGGGGGGGTCCTACGAGCAGTACTTC.

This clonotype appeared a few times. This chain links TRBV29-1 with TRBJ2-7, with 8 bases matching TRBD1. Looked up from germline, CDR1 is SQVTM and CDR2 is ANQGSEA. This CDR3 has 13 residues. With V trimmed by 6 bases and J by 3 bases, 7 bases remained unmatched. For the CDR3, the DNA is TGCAGCGTCGAACAGGGGGTTGGCTACGAGCAGTACTTC. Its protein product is CSVEQGVGYEQYF.

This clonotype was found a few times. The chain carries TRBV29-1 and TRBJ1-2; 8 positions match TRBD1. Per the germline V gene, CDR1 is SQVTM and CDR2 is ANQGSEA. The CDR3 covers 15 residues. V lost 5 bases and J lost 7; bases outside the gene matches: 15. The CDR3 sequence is CSVLRDRNLLSGYTF. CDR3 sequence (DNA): TGCAGCGTTCTCCGGGACAGGAACTTATTGAGTGGCTACACCTTC. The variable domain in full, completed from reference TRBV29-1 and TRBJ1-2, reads SAVISQKPSRDICQRGTSLTIQCQVDSQVTMMFWYRQQPGQSLTLIATANQGSEATYESGFVIDKFPISRPNLTFSTLTVSNMSPEDSSIYLCSVLRDRNLLSGYTFGSGTRLTVV.

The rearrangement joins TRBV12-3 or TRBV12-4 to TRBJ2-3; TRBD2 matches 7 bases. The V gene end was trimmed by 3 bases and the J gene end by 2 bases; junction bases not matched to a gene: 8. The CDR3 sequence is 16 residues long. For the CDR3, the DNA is TGTGCCAGCAGTTTTTGGGGGAGGGCCCCCACAGATACGCAGTATTTT. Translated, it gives CASSFWGRAPTDTQYF.

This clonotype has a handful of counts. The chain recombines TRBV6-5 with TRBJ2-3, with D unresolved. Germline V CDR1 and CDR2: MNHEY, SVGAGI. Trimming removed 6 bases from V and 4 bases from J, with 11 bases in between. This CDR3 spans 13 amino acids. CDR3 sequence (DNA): TGTGCCAGCAGACCTTTCTGGGCAGATACGCAGTATTTT. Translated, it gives CASRPFWADTQYF.

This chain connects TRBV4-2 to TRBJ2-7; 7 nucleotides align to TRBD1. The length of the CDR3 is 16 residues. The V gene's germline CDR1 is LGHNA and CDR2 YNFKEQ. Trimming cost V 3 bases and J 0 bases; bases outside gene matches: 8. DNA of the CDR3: TGTGCCAGCAGCCAGACCGGACAGGCCTACTCCTACGAGCAGTACTTC. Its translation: CASSQTGQAYSYEQYF.

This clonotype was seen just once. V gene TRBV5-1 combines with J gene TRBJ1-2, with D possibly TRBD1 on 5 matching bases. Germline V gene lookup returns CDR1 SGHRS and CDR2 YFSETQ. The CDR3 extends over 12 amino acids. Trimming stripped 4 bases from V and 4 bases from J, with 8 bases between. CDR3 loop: CASSGAPYGYTF. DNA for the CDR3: TGCGCCAGCAGCGGGGCTCCCTATGGCTACACCTTC.

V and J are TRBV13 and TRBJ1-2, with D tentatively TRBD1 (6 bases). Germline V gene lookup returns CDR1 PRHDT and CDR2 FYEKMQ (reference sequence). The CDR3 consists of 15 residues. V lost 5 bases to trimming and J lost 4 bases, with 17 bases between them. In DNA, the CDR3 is TGTGCCAGCAGCGCTAAAAGACAGGTCAGCTATGGCTACACCTTC. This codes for CASSAKRQVSYGYTF.